This T cell receptor beta chain was sequenced during a study of blood T cell repertoires in COVID-19. At the level of the study: The United States, Italy and Spain were the sources of the acute and convalescent COVID-19 samples. Nucleic acid was either cDNA or gDNA, and it came from T cells, B-cell-depleted T cells, or PBMCs.

Under the authors' procedure: Estimated nucleated cell counts came from reference gene primer amplification. TCRdb's copy holds only in-frame clones and misses some; the assay was immunoSEQ multiplex PCR. D and trimming come from the DNA, and the V and J calls and clone size come from that table. The sample lists 270,000 or so clones, under 90% occurring once. This clone was counted ten times or more. The ends were cut back, 10 bases at V and 2 bases at J, with 9 bases in the middle. The CDR3 is 13 amino acids. The V gene's germline CDR1 is MNHEY and CDR2 SMNVEV (reference sequence). The source material was peripheral blood. The origin of this receptor is a woman younger than 30 with acute or convalescent COVID-19. The V gene is TRBV27, the J gene TRBJ2-6; D is possibly TRBD1 (6 bases). The CDR3 is CATSGAGANVLTF. In nucleotides, the CDR3 is TGTGCCACCTCAGGGGCTGGGGCCAACGTCCTGACTTTC.